These 16 T cell receptor beta chains share one sample of origin, sequenced in a study of beta chain features in type 1 diabetes. Of the isolated RNA, all was reverse transcribed, and so the sequenced material was expressed TCRB transcripts. Clones were sequenced by immunoSEQ multiplex PCR, and TCRdb holds only the in-frame ones, with some missing. The data contain a few hundred thousand clones, around a tenth of them seen just once; the ten biggest clones take up about 0.6%. These receptors' antigens are unknown. General study results and limits: In all four CD4+ subsets, TCRB CDR3 length was significantly, moderately reduced in type 1 diabetes.

The sample was central memory CD4+ T cells from blood. These receptors were collected from a man aged 25-45 years with type 1 diabetes.

The chain combines TRBV5-1 with TRBJ2-3; TRBD2 matches at 7 bases. J lost 0 bases, V lost 7 bases, and 5 bases had no gene match. CDR3 length: 14 amino acids. From germline, CDR1 is SGHRS and CDR2 YFSETQ. The DNA for the CDR3 is TGCGCCAGCGGCGGGAGAGCTAGCACAGATACGCAGTATTTT. Its translation is CASGGRASTDTQYF.

This clone has at least ten counts. The chain links TRBV4-2 to TRBJ2-1; D not resolved. V was cut by 4 bases and J by 3 bases, with 16 bases left in between. This CDR3 region has 16 residues. CDR1 is LGHNA and CDR2 is YNFKEQ in the germline V gene. DNA for the CDR3: TGTGCCAGCAGCCTAGGGCCGGCGGTAAGCTACAATGAGCAGTTCTTC. This sequence encodes CASSLGPAVSYNEQFF.

The CDR3 region has the DNA TGTGCCAGCAGCTTGAGGCCCGGGGATAATCAGCCCCAGCATTTT. The encoded protein is CASSLRPGDNQPQHF. This sequence joins TRBV5-6 and TRBJ1-5; D gene ambiguous. CDR3 size: 15 residues. Germline assignment: CDR1 SGHDT and CDR2 YYEEEE. The V end lost 1 base, the J end lost 4 bases, and 12 bases lay between the germline ends.

The rearrangement joins TRBV28 to TRBJ2-7, with D possibly matching TRBD1 (6 bases). The CDR3 has 14 residues. Germline CDR1 MDHEN, CDR2 SYDVKM. V gave up 4 bases and J gave up 9 bases, with 19 bases separating them. The CDR3 reads CASSSNRDGSGQYF. In nucleotides, the CDR3 is TGTGCCAGCAGTTCCAACAGGGATGGTTCGGGGCAGTACTTC.

The chain uses TRBV5-4 and TRBJ2-1; TRBD2 matches 10 bases. V was clipped by 4 bases and J by 9 bases; unmatched bases: 10. This CDR3 spans 15 amino acids. The germline gives CDR1 SGHNT, CDR2 YYREEE (reference sequence). The DNA for the CDR3 is TGTGCCAGCAGCCCGGTCCCTAGCGGGAGTGGTGAGCAGTTCTTC. Its translation: CASSPVPSGSGEQFF.

J is TRBJ2-2 and V is TRBV18, with a possible D match to TRBD1 (6 bases). The ends were cut back, 2 bases at V and 4 bases at J, with 14 bases in the middle. The CDR3 extends over 16 amino acids. Germline V CDR1 and CDR2: KGHSH, LQKENI. The CDR3 DNA sequence: TGTGCCAGCTCACCAGTTGTCCAGGGGAGCACCGGGGAGCTGTTTTTT. Translated: CASSPVVQGSTGELFF. Together with reference TRBV18 and TRBJ2-2, the CDR3 gives the full variable domain: NAGVMQNPRHLVRRRGQEARLRCSPMKGHSHVYWYRQLPEEGLKFMVYLQKENIIDESGMPKERFSAEFPKEGPSILRIQQVVRGDSAAYFCASSPVVQGSTGELFFGEGSRLTVL.

The CDR3 region is CASSTLDSKYGYTF. Here the CDR3 DNA reads TGCGCCAGCAGCACACTGGACAGTAAATATGGCTACACCTTC. The chain combines TRBV5-1 with TRBJ1-2; tentative D call: TRBD1 (6 bases). V was shortened by 4 bases and J by 5 bases, with 15 bases between the two germline ends. The CDR3 spans 14 residues. Germline V lookup: CDR1 SGHRS, CDR2 YFSETQ.

The chain employs TRBV7-9 and TRBJ2-6; TRBD1 matches at 7 bases. V shed 5 bases, J shed 0 bases, and the junction held 10 bases outside the gene matches. CDR3 size: 18 residues. Germline V gene sequence: CDR1 SEHNR, CDR2 FQNEAQ (reference sequence). CDR3 sequence: CASSQQPGTDSGANVLTF. CDR3 DNA: TGTGCCAGCAGCCAACAGCCCGGGACAGACTCTGGGGCCAACGTCCTGACTTTC.

On this clone itself: A much larger clone differs from this one at a single base, so this may be a read error. The chain links TRBV10-3 to TRBJ2-1; weak D call: TRBD1 (5 bases). Germline V lookup: CDR1 ENHRY, CDR2 SYGVKD. The ends were cut back, 2 bases at V and 10 bases at J, with 12 bases in the middle. The CDR3 is made up of 13 amino acids. CDR3 residues: CAISEAGKGEQFF. The CDR3 DNA sequence: TGTGCCATCAGTGAGGCAGGGAAGGGAGAGCAGTTCTTC.

This clone was counted a few times. The V and J genes are TRBV7-2 and TRBJ2-1, with TRBD1 as a possible D gene (5 bases). The CDR3 is 16 amino acids. Trimming left V 0 bases short and J 7 bases short, with 16 bases between. In germline, CDR1 is SGHTA, CDR2 FQGNSA. The CDR3 bases are TGTGCCAGCAGCTTAGCCAGGGTAATAGGCTTGAATGAGCAGTTCTTC. Its protein is CASSLARVIGLNEQFF.

This clone turned up a few times. The rearrangement joins TRBV7-8 to TRBJ2-7, with D hard to call. The CDR3 has 15 amino acids. Looked up from germline, CDR1 is SGHVS and CDR2 is FQNEAQ. Trimming shortened V by 6 bases and J by 0 bases, and 15 bases separated the two germline ends. CDR3 sequence: CASSPPLRVSYEQYF. CDR3 bases: TGTGCCAGCAGTCCCCCCTTAAGGGTCTCCTACGAGCAGTACTTC.

This clone has more than one count but fewer than ten. The V call is TRBV7-9, the J call TRBJ2-2; 9 bases are a match to TRBD1. V shed 6 bases, J shed 1 base, and the junction held 9 bases outside the gene matches. The length of the CDR3 is 17 residues. Germline loops: CDR1 SEHNR, CDR2 FQNEAQ (reference sequence). DNA of the CDR3: TGTGCCAGCAGAATTTACAGGGGGCGCGGGAACACCGGGGAGCTGTTTTTT. This sequence encodes CASRIYRGRGNTGELFF.

This clone has only a few counts. The rearrangement uses TRBV2 and TRBJ2-2; 7 bases match TRBD2. The V and J ends lost 5 bases and 13 bases, in that order; junction bases with no gene match: 16. Germline CDR1 reads SNHLY; CDR2 reads FYNNEI. This CDR3 is 15 amino acids long. The CDR3 is CASSNDAVAGGGLFF. The CDR3 nucleotides are TGTGCCAGCAGTAATGACGCGGTAGCGGGCGGCGGGCTGTTTTTT.

The CDR3 region has the DNA TGTGCCAGCAGTTACATCTCGGGAGGGCCCAATGAGCAGTTCTTC. Residues: CASSYISGGPNEQFF. The rearrangement uses TRBV6-5 and TRBJ2-1; 8 bases line up with TRBD2. The length of the CDR3 is 15 residues. CDR1 is MNHEY, CDR2 SVGAGI, per germline. V was clipped by 2 bases and J by 6 bases; unmatched bases: 6.

This clone was recorded many times. J is TRBJ1-5 and V is TRBV2; unclear D gene. The CDR3 totals 16 residues. CDR1 and CDR2 (germline): SNHLY, FYNNEI. V lost 1 base to trimming and J lost 2 bases, with 12 bases between them. In DNA, the CDR3 is TGTGCCAGCAGTGAAGAATCTTGGTTTGGCAATCAGCCCCAGCATTTT. Translated: CASSEESWFGNQPQHF.

The rearrangement links TRBV18 to TRBJ1-1; D is possibly TRBD1 (5 bases). The germline V gene has CDR1 KGHSH and CDR2 LQKENI. The CDR3 extends over 13 amino acids. V dropped 4 bases and J dropped 11 bases, with 17 bases sitting between them. This chain's CDR3 is CASSLGDPGGAFF. CDR3 DNA sequence: TGTGCCAGCTCACTGGGGGACCCAGGAGGGGCTTTCTTT.